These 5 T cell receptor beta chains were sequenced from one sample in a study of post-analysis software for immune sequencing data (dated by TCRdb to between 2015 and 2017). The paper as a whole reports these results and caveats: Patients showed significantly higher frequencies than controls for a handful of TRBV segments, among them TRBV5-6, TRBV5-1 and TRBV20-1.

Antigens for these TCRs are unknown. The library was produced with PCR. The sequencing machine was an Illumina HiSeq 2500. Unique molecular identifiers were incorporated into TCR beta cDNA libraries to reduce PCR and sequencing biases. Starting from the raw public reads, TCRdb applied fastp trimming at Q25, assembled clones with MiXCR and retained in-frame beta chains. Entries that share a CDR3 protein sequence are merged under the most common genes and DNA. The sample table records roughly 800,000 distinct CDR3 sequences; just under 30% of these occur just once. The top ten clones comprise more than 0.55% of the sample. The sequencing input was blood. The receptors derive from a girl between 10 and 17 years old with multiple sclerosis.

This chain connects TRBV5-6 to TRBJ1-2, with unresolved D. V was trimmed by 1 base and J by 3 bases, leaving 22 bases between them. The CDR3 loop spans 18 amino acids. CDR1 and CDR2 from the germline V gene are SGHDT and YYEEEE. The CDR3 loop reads CASSLFSGVGVLYYGYTF. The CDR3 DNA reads TGTGCCAGCAGCTTGTTCTCAGGCGTCGGGGTCCTCTACTATGGCTACACCTTC.

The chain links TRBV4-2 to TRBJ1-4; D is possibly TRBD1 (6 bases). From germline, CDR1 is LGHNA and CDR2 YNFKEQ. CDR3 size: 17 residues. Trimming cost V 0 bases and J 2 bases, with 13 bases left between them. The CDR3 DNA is TGTGCCAGCAGCCAAGACCGCAGGGGCGCCACTAATGAAAAACTGTTTTTT. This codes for CASSQDRRGATNEKLFF.

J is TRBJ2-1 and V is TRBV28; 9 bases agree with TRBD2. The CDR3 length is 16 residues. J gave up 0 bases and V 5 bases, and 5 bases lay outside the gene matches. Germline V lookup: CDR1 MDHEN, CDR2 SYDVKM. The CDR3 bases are TGTGCCAGCAGTCTAGCGGGACAGAGCTCCTACAATGAGCAGTTCTTC. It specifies CASSLAGQSSYNEQFF.

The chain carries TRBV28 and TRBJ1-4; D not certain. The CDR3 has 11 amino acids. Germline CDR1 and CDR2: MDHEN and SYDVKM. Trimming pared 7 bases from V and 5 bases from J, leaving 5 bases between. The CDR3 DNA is TGTGCCAGCAACCAGAATGAAAAACTGTTTTTT. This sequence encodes CASNQNEKLFF.

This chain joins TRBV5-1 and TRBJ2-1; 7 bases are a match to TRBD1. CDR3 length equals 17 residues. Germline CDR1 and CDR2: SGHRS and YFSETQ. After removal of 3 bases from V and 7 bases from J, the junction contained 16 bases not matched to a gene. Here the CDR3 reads CASSYTTGAFPLNEQFF. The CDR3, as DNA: TGCGCCAGCAGCTACACCACAGGGGCTTTTCCTCTTAATGAGCAGTTCTTC.